This paragraph reports one T cell receptor beta chain. Antigen: not known. The entry originates in a study of T cell responses to AZD1222 COVID-19 vaccine. General observations from the study: Targets within unmutated variant regions were reportedly found for nearly half of spike-specific TCRs. Breadth and depth of Spike-specific TCRs rose after two AZD1222 doses. There were mostly white British donors and more females than males, and clonal diversity was possibly underestimated. Baseline seropositivity occurred in only six or seven AZD1222 recipients.

The CDR3 loop spans 17 amino acids. CDR1 and CDR2 from the germline V gene are MDHEN and SYDVKM. Trimming took 3 bases from V and 0 from J; bases not matched to a gene: 6. The protocol was immunoSEQ multiplex PCR, while the TCRdb copy is restricted to in-frame clones and leaves out a portion. The sample holds about 180,000 clones; approximately 91% are singletons and the top ten take less than 2.5%. The TCR comes from an adult who received the AZD1222 COVID-19 vaccine. The chain carries TRBV28 and TRBJ2-3; 10 bases line up with TRBD2. Sequenced material: peripheral blood, taken 28 days after the second AZD1222 dose. This CDR3 reads CASSFYRTSGSTDTQYF. CDR3 nucleotide sequence: TGTGCCAGCAGTTTTTATAGGACTAGCGGAAGCACAGATACGCAGTATTTT.